This TCR beta chain was recorded in a study of cytomegalovirus exposure and HLA in healthy donors. Findings and caveats of the study: Owing to their indistinguishability, certain V segments, notably TRBV6-2 and TRBV6-3, were excluded. Analyzed later, most CMV-associated TCR beta chains appeared HLA-restricted. Upon later analysis, TCR association rates were observed to vary by HLA locus, being highest for DRB1 and lowest for HLA-C.

The PCR had 60 Vbeta and 13 Jbeta primers. Methods used by the authors: Some 11 million of the about 80 million unique TCR beta chains counted in a later analysis were shared. Generated by immunoSEQ multiplex PCR, the TCRdb table keeps only in-frame clones and is missing some. V and J calls and clone size are copied from that table; D and trimming were computed from the DNA. The repertoire holds 130,000 to 150,000 clones, 65% to 90% seen once, with 2.9% in the top ten. Turning to this clone: Antigen: not known.

The CDR3 covers 15 residues. V lost 2 bases and J 7 bases, leaving 18 bases between the germline ends. Germline V gene sequence: CDR1 ENHRY, CDR2 SYGVKD. Sample: PBMCs. The chain recombines TRBV10-3 with TRBJ2-7; TRBD2 might be the D (6 bases). This clonotype was sampled from a woman aged 25-40 years in good health and CMV-seronegative. The CDR3 coding sequence is TGTGCCATCAGTGAGGCGTGGGCCTCGGGGAGGGAGCAGTACTTC. Translated, it gives CAISEAWASGREQYF.